The 28 T cell receptor beta chains below were found in one sample sequenced in a study of control samples from healthy donors and cancer patients. Some clones are missing from TCRdb's copy, which holds only in-frame ones; the method was immunoSEQ multiplex PCR. Of some 120,000 clones in the sample, roughly 90% were seen once. The sequenced material came from blood. The receptors here all came from a man between 18 and 29 years old in good health.

The chain uses TRBV3-1 (or the pseudogene TRBV3-2) and TRBJ2-5; D is unclear. Germline CDR1 and CDR2: LGHDT and YNNKEL (reference sequence). Trimming shortened V by 0 bases and J by 1 base, and 9 bases separated the two germline ends. This CDR3 region has 15 residues. As DNA, the CDR3 is TGTGCCAGCAGCCAAGATGGGGTTTCCCAAGAGACCCAGTACTTC. It is translated as CASSQDGVSQETQYF.

Regarding this clone: The junction does not match germline at one end; this may be a read error. This chain uses TRBV6-1 with TRBJ2-7; the match to TRBD1 covers 10 bases. The germline CDR1 and CDR2 sequences are MNHNS and SASEGT. The CDR3 spans 14 residues. This CDR3 is CASREGQGAYEQYF. For the CDR3, the DNA is TGTGCCAGCAGAGAAGGACAGGGGGCCTACGAGCAGTACTTC.

The rearrangement joins TRBV30 to TRBJ2-3; no firm D call. With 7 bases removed from V and 2 bases from J, the gap between germline ends came to 10 bases. The CDR3 length is 12 residues. Germline V gives CDR1 GTSNPN, CDR2 SVGIG (reference sequence). The CDR3: CALGLPTDTQYF. The CDR3 bases are TGTGCCTTGGGTCTCCCCACAGATACGCAGTATTTT.

J is TRBJ2-7 and V is TRBV3-1 (or the pseudogene TRBV3-2); tentative D call: TRBD1 (5 bases). V was cut by 4 bases and J by 2 bases, with 15 bases left in between. Germline CDR1 and CDR2: LGHDT and YNNKEL (reference sequence). This CDR3 region has 15 residues. The CDR3, as DNA: TGTGCCAGCAGCCCTTCTAGTCTAGGGGCCTACGAGCAGTACTTC. This gives the protein CASSPSSLGAYEQYF.

This chain connects TRBV19 to TRBJ2-7; 10 bases are a match to TRBD1. The trim removed 2 bases at V and 1 base at J, leaving 5 bases unmatched. CDR3 length equals 16 residues. From germline, CDR1 is LNHDA and CDR2 SQIVND (reference sequence). CDR3 sequence (DNA): TGTGCCAGTAGTATAAAGGGACAGGGGACTTCCTACGAGCAGTACTTC. It translates to CASSIKGQGTSYEQYF.

The chain combines TRBV5-1 with TRBJ2-5; D unclear. This CDR3 contains 15 residues. Germline V gives CDR1 SGHRS, CDR2 YFSETQ. V lost 0 bases and J lost 0, with 9 bases in between. The CDR3 region is CASSLAARYQETQYF. The CDR3 coding sequence is TGCGCCAGCAGCTTGGCCGCCCGGTACCAAGAGACCCAGTACTTC.

Here the CDR3 reads CASSRALGEKLFF. DNA of the CDR3: TGTGCCAGCAGCCGGGCGTTGGGTGAAAAACTGTTTTTT. V usage is TRBV7-3 and J usage is TRBJ1-4; D unresolved. The V gene lost 5 bases and the J gene lost 7 bases, with 11 bases spanning the gap. The CDR3 spans 13 residues. Germline CDR1 reads SGHTA; CDR2 reads FQGTGA.

The chain recombines TRBV18 with TRBJ1-2; D gene unclear. The CDR3 consists of 14 residues. Germline V CDR1 and CDR2: KGHSH, LQKENI. V lost 2 bases, J lost 4 bases, and 11 bases lay in between. CDR3 coding DNA: TGTGCCAGCTCACCAGGGGAGGCGGGCTATGGCTACACCTTC. It specifies CASSPGEAGYGYTF. Looking up the rest from reference TRBV18 and TRBJ1-2 gives the full variable domain: NAGVMQNPRHLVRRRGQEARLRCSPMKGHSHVYWYRQLPEEGLKFMVYLQKENIIDESGMPKERFSAEFPKEGPSILRIQQVVRGDSAAYFCASSPGEAGYGYTFGSGTRLTVV.

This clone has a single count. Here the CDR3 reads CARASRGVGRGGADDTGELFF. Written as DNA, the CDR3 is TGTGCTCGGGCCTCCCGCGGGGTCGGGCGCGGGGGGGCTGACGACACCGGGGAGCTGTTTTTT. V is TRBV12-5 and J is TRBJ2-2; 9 nucleotides line up with TRBD2. Germline CDR1 is LGHNT and CDR2 is FRNRAP. The CDR3 spans 21 residues. After removal of 11 bases from V and 3 bases from J, the junction contained 28 bases not matched to a gene.

This chain joins TRBV2 and TRBJ2-7, with unresolved D. V was cut by 4 bases and J by 0 bases, with 13 bases left in between. Germline CDR1 reads SNHLY; CDR2 reads FYNNEI. The CDR3 is 15 residues long. CDR3 in amino acids: CASSGGLVPSYEQYF. For the CDR3, the DNA is TGTGCCAGCAGTGGTGGCCTTGTCCCCTCCTACGAGCAGTACTTC.

The V and J genes are TRBV27 and TRBJ2-7; no definite D call. This CDR3 has 13 residues. The V gene's germline CDR1 is MNHEY and CDR2 SMNVEV (reference sequence). Trimming shortened V by 2 bases and J by 6 bases, and 11 bases separated the two germline ends. The CDR3 is CASSLGQTSEQYF. The CDR3 region has the DNA TGTGCCAGCAGTTTAGGCCAGACGAGCGAGCAGTACTTC.

The CDR3 sequence is CASSLTGQGRPGNTIYF. The CDR3 nucleotides read TGTGCCAGCAGCTTAACAGGGCAGGGCCGTCCTGGAAACACCATATATTTT. The rearrangement joins TRBV7-9 to TRBJ1-3; possibly TRBD1 for D (6 bases). In germline, CDR1 is SEHNR, CDR2 FQNEAQ (reference sequence). The V and J ends lost 2 bases and 2 bases respectively, with 16 bases between them. This CDR3 region has 17 residues.

The V gene is TRBV5-1, the J gene TRBJ1-5, with D possibly TRBD1 on 6 matching bases. The CDR3 extends over 14 amino acids. With 1 base removed from V and 5 bases from J, the gap between germline ends came to 10 bases. In germline, CDR1 is SGHRS, CDR2 YFSETQ. This CDR3 reads CASSLTGSDQPQHF. CDR3 nucleotide sequence: TGCGCCAGCAGCTTGACAGGGTCGGATCAGCCCCAGCATTTT.

The V and J genes are TRBV2 and TRBJ2-6; TRBD1 matches at 7 bases. J was trimmed by 5 bases and V by 3 bases; bases with no gene match: 13. The CDR3 consists of 18 residues. Germline lookup yields CDR1 SNHLY and CDR2 FYNNEI. The CDR3: CASSDRDSPSSWANVLTF. CDR3 coding DNA: TGTGCCAGCAGTGATCGGGACAGCCCATCCTCCTGGGCCAACGTCCTGACTTTC. Full variable domain (rest looked up from reference TRBV2 and TRBJ2-6): EPEVTQTPSHQVTQMGQEVILRCVPISNHLYFYWYRQILGQKVEFLVSFYNNEISEKSEIFDDQFSVERPDGSNFTLKIRSTKLEDSAMYFCASSDRDSPSSWANVLTFGAGSRLTVL.

There are a few counts of this clone. The V and J genes are TRBV5-6 and TRBJ1-1; 9 nucleotides match TRBD1. V trimming: 2 bases; J trimming: 3 bases; junction bases outside the gene matches: 2. This CDR3 region has 14 residues. Germline assignment: CDR1 SGHDT and CDR2 YYEEEE. As DNA, the CDR3 is TGTGCCAGCAGCTTCGGACAGGGGTACACTGAAGCTTTCTTT. This encodes CASSFGQGYTEAFF.

DNA of the CDR3: TGTGCCAGCTCACCGGGACAGAGTTCCTACGAGCAGTACTTC. This translates into CASSPGQSSYEQYF. The J gene is TRBJ2-7, the V gene TRBV18; 7 bases are a match to TRBD1. The CDR3 loop spans 14 amino acids. Germline V gives CDR1 KGHSH, CDR2 LQKENI. Germline trimming cut 3 bases from V and 1 base from J; bases unmatched to any gene: 3.

J is TRBJ2-5 and V is TRBV2; TRBD2 agrees at 7 bases. Germline values: CDR1 SNHLY, CDR2 FYNNEI. V was pared by 8 bases and J by 3 bases, with 9 bases of the junction left unmatched. The CDR3 runs to 14 residues. The CDR3 DNA follows: TGTGCCAGCGGTGGGGGGGGTCCGGAAGAGACCCAGTACTTC. Its translation: CASGGGGPEETQYF.

This sequence joins TRBV5-1 and TRBJ1-2; D possibly corresponds to TRBD1 (6 bases). V was pared by 1 base and J by 6 bases, with 10 bases between. Germline values: CDR1 SGHRS, CDR2 YFSETQ. The CDR3 sequence is 13 residues long. The CDR3 spells CASSLTGIDGYTF. The CDR3 region has the DNA TGCGCCAGCAGCTTGACAGGGATTGATGGCTACACCTTC.

The chain combines TRBV5-1 with TRBJ1-6; D call uncertain. Between the trimmed V and J ends, which lost 0 bases and 9 bases, there was a span of 16 bases. This CDR3 is 16 amino acids long. Germline CDR1 is SGHRS and CDR2 is YFSETQ. The chain's CDR3 is CASSLAAGVEGSPLHF. In DNA, the CDR3 is TGCGCCAGCAGCTTGGCCGCCGGGGTGGAAGGTTCACCCCTCCACTTT.

The CDR3 region is CASSTRDRLSNQPQHF. DNA of the CDR3: TGTGCCAGTAGTACCCGGGACAGACTTAGCAATCAGCCCCAGCATTTT. The rearrangement links TRBV19 to TRBJ1-5, with 7 bases fitting TRBD1. The CDR3 totals 16 residues. V shed 4 bases, J shed 0 bases, and the junction held 6 bases outside the gene matches. Germline V gene data show CDR1 as LNHDA and CDR2 as SQIVND (reference sequence).

This chain links TRBV5-5 with TRBJ2-3, with D perhaps TRBD2 (7 bases). V was clipped by 0 bases and J by 7 bases, with 12 bases between them. Looked up from germline, CDR1 is SGHKS and CDR2 is YYEKEE (reference sequence). The CDR3 has 14 amino acids. The CDR3 DNA follows: TGTGCCAGCAGCTTGGGAGGGGGGGTAAATACGCAGTATTTT. Residues: CASSLGGGVNTQYF.

The gene calls are TRBV2 and TRBJ2-5; D possibly corresponds to TRBD2 (5 bases). The CDR3 is 13 residues long. Trimming removed 7 bases at V and 10 bases at J, with 19 bases between. Germline V CDR1 and CDR2: SNHLY, FYNNEI. CDR3 in DNA: TGTGCCAGCACAGAACTAGAAGTCCGAGACCAGTACTTC. Amino acid sequence: CASTELEVRDQYF.

The chain links TRBV6-5 to TRBJ1-2; D remains unclear. CDR3 length: 12 amino acids. The germline V and J ends were trimmed by 7 bases and 4 bases, with 10 bases remaining between them. Germline lookup yields CDR1 MNHEY and CDR2 SVGAGI. The CDR3 loop is CASNPGSYGYTF. In DNA form, the CDR3 reads TGTGCCAGCAACCCTGGGTCCTATGGCTACACCTTC.

This clone was seen once. The same CDR3 can be traced to other DNA sequences in this sample. The chain has TRBV7-3 and TRBJ1-2; unclear D gene. CDR1 and CDR2 (germline): SGHTA, FQGTGA. V lost 0 bases and J 2 bases, leaving 7 bases between the germline ends. This CDR3 is built from 14 residues. The CDR3 loop is CASSLTGGNYGYTF. CDR3 nucleotides: TGTGCCAGCAGCTTAACGGGCGGAAACTATGGCTACACCTTC.

The chain carries TRBV10-2 and TRBJ1-1, with D possibly being TRBD1 (5 bases). The CDR3 contains 13 residues. Trimming shortened V by 3 bases and J by 5 bases, and 10 bases separated the two germline ends. Germline V gene sequence: CDR1 WSHSY, CDR2 SAAADI. CDR3 region: CASSDREGTEAFF. The DNA for the CDR3 is TGCGCCAGCAGTGACAGGGAGGGGACTGAAGCTTTCTTT.

The chain combines TRBV6-5 with TRBJ1-6; 7 nucleotides align to TRBD1. The CDR3 runs to 15 residues. Germline values: CDR1 MNHEY, CDR2 SVGAGI. After removal of 5 bases from V and 6 bases from J, the junction contained 7 bases not matched to a gene. The CDR3 spells CASSPAGTANSPLHF. CDR3 bases: TGTGCCAGCAGTCCCGCCGGGACAGCTAATTCACCCCTCCACTTT.

The chain combines TRBV2 with TRBJ2-7, with 9 nucleotides matching TRBD1. V dropped 4 bases and J dropped 3; count of bases not matched to a gene: 7. In germline, CDR1 is SNHLY, CDR2 FYNNEI. This CDR3 spans 15 amino acids. The CDR3 reads CASSGEWGQGYEQYF. The CDR3 DNA reads TGTGCCAGCAGTGGGGAATGGGGACAGGGCTACGAGCAGTACTTC.

The chain is built from TRBV19 and TRBJ1-1, with D tentatively TRBD1 (5 bases). The CDR3 sequence is 17 residues long. V lost 3 bases and J 5 bases, leaving 22 bases between the germline ends. CDR1 and CDR2 (germline): LNHDA, SQIVND (reference sequence). CDR3 region: CASSIPWRNTGGTEAFF. In DNA, the CDR3 is TGTGCCAGTAGTATCCCTTGGCGAAACACCGGGGGGACTGAAGCTTTCTTT.